The 16 T cell receptor beta chains listed next were all sequenced from one sample in a study of CD8+ T cells in alopecia areata (dated by TCRdb to the late 2010s). Library construction relied on the immunoSEQ multiplex PCR assay. RNA was extracted from all samples and reverse transcribed into cDNA as template for TCR sequencing. This is the immuneACCESS table as TCRdb keeps it, with only in-frame sequences that have V and J called. A part of the clones is gone; compared with another copy, unresolved V genes explain less than half, and the rest is unexplained. This sample is represented by around 140,000 clones; over 80% of them were singletons. Over 12% of the sample rests with the top ten. The time point label on this specimen signifies: baseline before oral tofacitinib. This material consisted of CD8+ T cells sorted from blood, taken at week 0. The receptors were gathered from a human donor with alopecia areata.

This clone was detected only once. The chain uses TRBV30 and TRBJ1-1; D remains unclear. CDR3 length: 13 amino acids. Germline assignment: CDR1 GTSNPN and CDR2 SVGIG (reference sequence). The V end was cut by 1 base, the J end by 2 bases, with 8 bases between. CDR3 residues: CAWSGLGNTEAFF. The CDR3 nucleotides read TGTGCCTGGAGTGGACTGGGAAACACTGAAGCTTTCTTT. Using reference TRBV30 and TRBJ1-1 for the parts outside the CDR3, the full variable domain is SQTIHQWPATLVQPVGSPLSLECTVEGTSNPNLYWYRQAAGRGLQLLFYSVGIGQISSEVPQNLSASRPQDRQFILSSKKLLLSDSGFYLCAWSGLGNTEAFFGQGTRLTVV.

This rearrangement joins TRBV14 to TRBJ2-7, with 10 bases lining up with TRBD2. The V and J ends lost 4 bases and 1 base, in that order; junction bases with no gene match: 1. The CDR3 has 14 amino acids. Looked up from germline, CDR1 is SGHDN and CDR2 is FVKESK. The CDR3 is CASSLLAGSYEQYF. CDR3 DNA sequence: TGTGCCAGCAGCCTACTAGCGGGATCCTACGAGCAGTACTTC.

This clone was seen more than once but under ten times. The chain has TRBV6-5 and TRBJ2-3, with D tentatively TRBD2 (7 bases). The V and J ends lost 6 bases and 0 bases respectively, with 13 bases between them. The CDR3 extends over 15 amino acids. Germline CDR1 and CDR2: MNHEY and SVGAGI. CDR3 in amino acids: CASSRGAGSTDTQYF. The CDR3 nucleotides read TGTGCCAGCAGCCGGGGGGCGGGGAGCACAGATACGCAGTATTTT.

The rearrangement uses TRBV27 and TRBJ1-2; 7 nucleotides align to TRBD1. The CDR3 covers 14 residues. The germline CDR1 and CDR2 sequences are MNHEY and SMNVEV (reference sequence). With V trimmed by 4 bases and J by 5 bases, 7 bases remained unmatched. The CDR3 nucleotides read TGTGCCAGCAGTTCTGGAGGGGGCGCGTATGGCTACACCTTC. Protein sequence: CASSSGGGAYGYTF.

This clone occurred once. The genes are TRBV9 and TRBJ1-2; D remains ambiguous. This CDR3 is 13 amino acids long. The ends were cut back, 1 base at V and 2 bases at J, with 6 bases in the middle. The V gene's germline CDR1 is SGDLS and CDR2 YYNGEE. CDR3 nucleotides: TGTGCCAGCAGCGTAACTGGGAACTATGGCTACACCTTC. Translated, it gives CASSVTGNYGYTF.

The CDR3 region is CASSTGQAYGYTF. The CDR3 nucleotides read TGTGCCAGCAGCACGGGACAGGCTTATGGCTACACCTTC. The chain carries TRBV27 and TRBJ1-2; the match to TRBD1 covers 8 bases. CDR3 length equals 13 residues. Germline V gives CDR1 MNHEY, CDR2 SMNVEV (reference sequence). J was trimmed by 5 bases and V by 6 bases; bases with no gene match: 5.

The rearrangement joins TRBV5-6 to TRBJ2-4; D unclear. This CDR3 spans 8 amino acids. Germline values: CDR1 SGHDT, CDR2 YYEEEE. V shed 4 bases and J shed 14 bases, with 4 bases lying between them. The CDR3 region is CASSTKYF. CDR3 in DNA: TGTGCCAGCAGCACCAAGTACTTC.

This chain links TRBV6-5 with TRBJ2-7, with no clear D. Per germline, CDR1 MNHEY and CDR2 SVGAGI. This CDR3 has 15 amino acids. Trimming stripped 6 bases from V and 0 bases from J, with 15 bases between. DNA for the CDR3: TGTGCCAGCAGCCCGTCGTCAGACCTCTCCTACGAGCAGTACTTC. Its translation: CASSPSSDLSYEQYF.

The chain employs TRBV5-1 and TRBJ2-3, with 9 bases identical to TRBD1. Germline V gene data show CDR1 as SGHRS and CDR2 as YFSETQ. V lost 1 base and J lost 6; bases outside the gene matches: 15. This CDR3 region has 18 residues. CDR3 coding DNA: TGCGCCAGCAGCTTGAGTTCCGGGACAGGGAGTGATGGTGATACGCAGTATTTT. As protein: CASSLSSGTGSDGDTQYF.

This clone has more than one count but fewer than ten. This chain links TRBV29-1 with TRBJ2-7, with 10 bases matching TRBD2. Germline V gene sequence: CDR1 SQVTM, CDR2 ANQGSEA. The junction had 13 bases not matched to a gene; V was cut back by 6 bases and J by 2 bases. The CDR3 spans 16 residues. The CDR3 DNA reads as TGCAGCGTGAAACCCCTACTAGCGGGACTAACCTACGAGCAGTACTTC. Residues: CSVKPLLAGLTYEQYF.

V usage is TRBV13 and J usage is TRBJ1-1, with D hard to call. V lost 3 bases to trimming and J lost 4 bases, with 6 bases between them. Germline V lookup: CDR1 PRHDT, CDR2 FYEKMQ (reference sequence). This CDR3 has 12 amino acids. CDR3 amino acids: CASSFTATEAFF. The CDR3 coding sequence is TGTGCCAGCAGCTTTACGGCCACTGAAGCTTTCTTT.

This chain connects TRBV30 to TRBJ1-1, with D unresolved. CDR1 GTSNPN and CDR2 SVGIG come from the germline V gene (reference sequence). This CDR3 contains 15 residues. Trimming took 3 bases from V and 4 from J, leaving 18 bases between them. The CDR3 DNA sequence: TGTGCCTGGAGACCCCAGACGGCCATAGGCACTGAAGCTTTCTTT. It is translated as CAWRPQTAIGTEAFF.

V is TRBV11-1 and J is TRBJ2-7, with D possibly being TRBD1 (6 bases). In germline, CDR1 is SGHAT, CDR2 FQDESV (reference sequence). V was clipped by 3 bases and J by 3 bases, with 9 bases between them. The CDR3 totals 13 residues. DNA of the CDR3: TGTGCCAGCAGCTTTGACAGGTTCTACGAGCAGTACTTC. Amino acid sequence: CASSFDRFYEQYF.

The rearrangement joins TRBV5-1 to TRBJ2-7, with D uncertain. Per germline, CDR1 SGHRS and CDR2 YFSETQ. Trimming shortened V by 4 bases and J by 4 bases, and 15 bases separated the two germline ends. The CDR3 loop spans 14 amino acids. CDR3 DNA sequence: TGCGCCAGCAGCCTAGTGGATCAGGTATACGAGCAGTACTTC. Its translation is CASSLVDQVYEQYF.

The chain employs TRBV29-1 and TRBJ1-2, with 7 bases that match TRBD1. This CDR3 region has 16 residues. Germline assignment: CDR1 SQVTM and CDR2 ANQGSEA. The V gene end was trimmed by 0 bases and the J gene end by 5 bases; junction bases not matched to a gene: 12. The CDR3 here is CSVEEDGQVAPYGYTF. DNA for the CDR3: TGCAGCGTTGAAGAGGACGGACAGGTCGCCCCTTATGGCTACACCTTC.

The genes are TRBV7-3 and TRBJ1-1; 10 bases are shared with TRBD1. From germline, CDR1 is SGHTA and CDR2 FQGTGA. V gave up 2 bases and J gave up 8 bases; unmatched junction bases: 17. This CDR3 region has 18 residues. The CDR3: CASSLHSVPGQGWAEAFF. The CDR3 bases are TGTGCCAGCAGCTTACATTCGGTCCCGGGACAGGGGTGGGCCGAAGCTTTCTTT.